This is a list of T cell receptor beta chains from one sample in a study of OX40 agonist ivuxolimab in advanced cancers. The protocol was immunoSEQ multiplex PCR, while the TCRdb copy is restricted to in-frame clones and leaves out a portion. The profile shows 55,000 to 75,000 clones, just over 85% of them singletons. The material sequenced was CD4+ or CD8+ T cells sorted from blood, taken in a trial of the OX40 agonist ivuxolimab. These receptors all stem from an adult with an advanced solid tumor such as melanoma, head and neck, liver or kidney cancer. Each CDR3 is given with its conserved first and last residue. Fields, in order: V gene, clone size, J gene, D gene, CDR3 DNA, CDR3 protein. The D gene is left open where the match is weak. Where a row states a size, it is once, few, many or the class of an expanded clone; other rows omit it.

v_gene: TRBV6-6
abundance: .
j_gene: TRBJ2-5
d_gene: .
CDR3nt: TGTGCCAGCAGTTACGGTGGGGAGACCCAGTACTTC
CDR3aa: CASSYGGETQYF

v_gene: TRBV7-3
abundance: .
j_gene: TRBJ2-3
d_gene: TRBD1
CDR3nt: TGTGCCAGCAGCCGGGACAGGACAGATACGCAGTATTTT
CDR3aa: CASSRDRTDTQYF

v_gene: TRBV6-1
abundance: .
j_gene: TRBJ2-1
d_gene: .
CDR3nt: TGTGCCAGCAGTGCCGGGACGGGGGAGGATGAGCAGTTCTTC
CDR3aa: CASSAGTGEDEQFF

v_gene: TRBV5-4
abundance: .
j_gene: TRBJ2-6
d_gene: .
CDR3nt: TGTGCCAGCAGCTTGAAAAAGGGCGCTGGGGCCAACGTCCTGACTTTC
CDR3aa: CASSLKKGAGANVLTF

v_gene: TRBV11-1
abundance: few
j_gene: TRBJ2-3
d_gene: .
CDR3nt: TGTGCCAGCAGCTACGGCGCAGGGACCACAGATACGCAGTATTTT
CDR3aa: CASSYGAGTTDTQYF

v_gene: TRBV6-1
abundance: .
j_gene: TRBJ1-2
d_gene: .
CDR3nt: TGTGCCAGCAGTGACAGTACGGACTATGGCTACACCTTC
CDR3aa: CASSDSTDYGYTF

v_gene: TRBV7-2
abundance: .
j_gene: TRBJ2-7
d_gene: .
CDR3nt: TGTGCCAGCAGCTTAGCTTCAGGGGGGTACGAGCAGTACTTC
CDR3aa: CASSLASGGYEQYF

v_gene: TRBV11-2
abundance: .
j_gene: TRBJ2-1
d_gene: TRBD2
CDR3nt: TGTGCCAGCAGCCTTGGACTAGCTAACAATGAGCAGTTCTTC
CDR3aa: CASSLGLANNEQFF

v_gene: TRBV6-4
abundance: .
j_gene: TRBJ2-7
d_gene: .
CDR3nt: TGTGCCAGCAGCGGCGGGTACAGGGAGGTACGTAGGTCCTACGAGCAGTACTTC
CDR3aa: CASSGGYREVRRSYEQYF

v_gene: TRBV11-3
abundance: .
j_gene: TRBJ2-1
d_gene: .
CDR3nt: TGTGCCAGCAGCGATGGGGGGGGCGATTCCTACAATGAGCAGTTCTTC
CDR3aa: CASSDGGGDSYNEQFF

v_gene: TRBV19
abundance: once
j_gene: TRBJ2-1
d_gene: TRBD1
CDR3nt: TGTGCCAGTAGTACGCGACAGGGTGAGCAGTTCTTC
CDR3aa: CASSTRQGEQFF

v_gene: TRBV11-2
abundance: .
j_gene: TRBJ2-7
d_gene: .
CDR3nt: TGTGCCAGCAGCAACACCTACGAGCAGTACTTC
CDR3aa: CASSNTYEQYF

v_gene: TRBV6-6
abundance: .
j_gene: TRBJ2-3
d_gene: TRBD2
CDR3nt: TGTGCCAGCAGAAGTAGCGGGGGCACAGATACGCAGTATTTT
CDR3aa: CASRSSGGTDTQYF

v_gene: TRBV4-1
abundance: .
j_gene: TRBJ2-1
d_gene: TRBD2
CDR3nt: TGCGCCAGCAGCCAGGGGTTGGGACTAGCGGCGTACAATGAGCAGTTCTTC
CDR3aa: CASSQGLGLAAYNEQFF

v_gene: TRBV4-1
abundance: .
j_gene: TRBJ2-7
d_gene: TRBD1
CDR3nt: TGCGCCAGCAGCCAAGATACACAGGGGGGTAGGGAGCAGTACTTC
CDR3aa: CASSQDTQGGREQYF

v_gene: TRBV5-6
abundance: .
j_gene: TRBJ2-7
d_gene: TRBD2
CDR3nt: TGTGCCAGCAGCCGAGGTGGGAGGGCCTTCTACGAGCAGTACTTC
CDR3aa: CASSRGGRAFYEQYF

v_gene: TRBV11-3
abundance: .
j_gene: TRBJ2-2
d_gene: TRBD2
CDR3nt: TGTGCCAGCAGCTTAGACCGTGGACTAGCCGGAACCGGGGAGCTGTTTTTT
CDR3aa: CASSLDRGLAGTGELFF

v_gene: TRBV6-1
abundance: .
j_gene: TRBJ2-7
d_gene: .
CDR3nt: TGTGCCAGCAGACTTTGGAATTCCTACGGGCAGTACTTC
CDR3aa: CASRLWNSYGQYF

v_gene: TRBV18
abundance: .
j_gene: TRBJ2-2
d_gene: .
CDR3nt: TGTGCCAGCTCACCAGGGCATCTGGGATCCGGGGAGCTGTTTTTT
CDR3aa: CASSPGHLGSGELFF

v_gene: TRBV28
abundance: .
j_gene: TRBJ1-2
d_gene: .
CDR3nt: TGTGCCAGCAGCCTGGAGGGGTTCTACACCTTC
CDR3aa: CASSLEGFYTF

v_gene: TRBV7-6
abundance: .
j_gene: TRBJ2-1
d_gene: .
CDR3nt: TGTGCCAGCAGCCCCGACTCCCAGGGGACCTACAATGAGCAGTTCTTC
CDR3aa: CASSPDSQGTYNEQFF

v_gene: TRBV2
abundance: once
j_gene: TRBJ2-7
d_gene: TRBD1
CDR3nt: TGTGCCAGCGCCGGGACAGGGGCACCTCCCTACGAGCAGTACTTC
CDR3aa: CASAGTGAPPYEQYF

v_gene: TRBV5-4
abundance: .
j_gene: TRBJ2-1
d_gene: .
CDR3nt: TGTGCCAGCAGCTCCCCCGTAGGTGGGCGGGATGTGTACAATGAGCAGTTCTTC
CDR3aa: CASSSPVGGRDVYNEQFF

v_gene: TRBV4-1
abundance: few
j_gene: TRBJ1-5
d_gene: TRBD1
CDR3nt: TGCGCCAGCAGCCAAGAAGGACAGGGATTAGAGCCCCAGCATTTT
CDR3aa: CASSQEGQGLEPQHF

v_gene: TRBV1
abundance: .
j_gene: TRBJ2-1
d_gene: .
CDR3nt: TGCACCAGCAGCCAGGATTCTAAGGGGGCTCCCTACAATGAGCAGTTCTTC
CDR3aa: CTSSQDSKGAPYNEQFF

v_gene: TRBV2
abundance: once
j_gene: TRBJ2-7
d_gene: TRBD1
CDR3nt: TGTGCCACCCGCCGGACAGGGACCGACGAGCAGTACTTC
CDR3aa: CATRRTGTDEQYF

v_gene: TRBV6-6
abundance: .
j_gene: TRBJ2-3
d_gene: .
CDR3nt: TGTGCCAGCTCGGGTCGGGAGTTAGCCACAGATACGCAGTATTTT
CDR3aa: CASSGRELATDTQYF

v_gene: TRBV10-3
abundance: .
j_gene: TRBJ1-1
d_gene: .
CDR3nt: TGTGCCATCAATCGGGGAGGGGCAACTGAAGCTTTCTTT
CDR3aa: CAINRGGATEAFF

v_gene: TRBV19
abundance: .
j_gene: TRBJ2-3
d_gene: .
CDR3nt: TGTGCCAGTAGTTATCGGACAACTAGCACAGATACGCAGTATTTT
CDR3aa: CASSYRTTSTDTQYF

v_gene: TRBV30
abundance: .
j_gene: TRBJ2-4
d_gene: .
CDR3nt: TGTGCCTGGGAGGGGGAGGCCAAAAACATTCAGTACTTC
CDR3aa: CAWEGEAKNIQYF

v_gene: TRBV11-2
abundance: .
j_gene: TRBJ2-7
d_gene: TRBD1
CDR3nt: TGTGCCAGCAGCTTAGTCTCGGACAGGGCCTCCTACGAGCAGTACTTC
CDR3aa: CASSLVSDRASYEQYF

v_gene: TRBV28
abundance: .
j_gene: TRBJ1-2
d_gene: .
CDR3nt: TGTGCCAGCAGAGGAGGGGACTATGGCTACACCTTC
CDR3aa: CASRGGDYGYTF

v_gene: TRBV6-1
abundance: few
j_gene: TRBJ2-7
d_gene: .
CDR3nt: TGTGCCAGCAGCTTGGACAACTACTCCTACGAGCAGTACTTC
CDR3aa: CASSLDNYSYEQYF

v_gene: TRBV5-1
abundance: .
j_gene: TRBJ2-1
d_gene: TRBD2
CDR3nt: TGCGCCAGCAGCCACACTTATTCCGGGACTAGTGTTAGCAATGAGCAGTTCTTC
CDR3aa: CASSHTYSGTSVSNEQFF

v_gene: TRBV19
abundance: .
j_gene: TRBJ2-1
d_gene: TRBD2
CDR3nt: TGTGCCAGTAGTAGGATACTAGCGGGAGGGCCAGATGAGCAGTTCTTC
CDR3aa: CASSRILAGGPDEQFF

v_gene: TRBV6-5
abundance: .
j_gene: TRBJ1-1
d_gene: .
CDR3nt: TGTGCCAGTAGTTACTCGGTCGAGACGGTGAACACTGAAGCTTTCTTT
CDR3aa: CASSYSVETVNTEAFF

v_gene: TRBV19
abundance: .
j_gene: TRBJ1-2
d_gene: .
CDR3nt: TGTGCCAGTAGTATAGCACAGGCAAGGGGCTACACCTTC
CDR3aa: CASSIAQARGYTF

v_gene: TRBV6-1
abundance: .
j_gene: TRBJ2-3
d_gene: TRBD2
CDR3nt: TGTGCCAGCAGTGCACTAGCGGGGACCACAGATACGCAGTATTTT
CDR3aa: CASSALAGTTDTQYF

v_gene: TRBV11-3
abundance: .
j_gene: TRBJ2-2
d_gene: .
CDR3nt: TGTGCCAGCAGCTTTCGCTCCGGGGCCCCGAACACCGGGGAGCTGTTTTTT
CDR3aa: CASSFRSGAPNTGELFF

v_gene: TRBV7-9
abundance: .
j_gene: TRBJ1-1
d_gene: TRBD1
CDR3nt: TGTGCCAGCAGCCCCAGGGGGCAGGGGAACACTGAAGCTTTCTTT
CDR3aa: CASSPRGQGNTEAFF

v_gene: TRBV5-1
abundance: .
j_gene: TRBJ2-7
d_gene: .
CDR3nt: TGCGCCAGCAGCTTGTTTTGGGACGACTCCTACGAGCAGTACTTC
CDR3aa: CASSLFWDDSYEQYF

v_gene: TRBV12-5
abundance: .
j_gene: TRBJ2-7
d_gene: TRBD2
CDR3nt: TGTGCTAGTACCATATTGCCACCCCCTGGGACTAGCGTTGACTACGAGCAGTACTTC
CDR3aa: CASTILPPPGTSVDYEQYF

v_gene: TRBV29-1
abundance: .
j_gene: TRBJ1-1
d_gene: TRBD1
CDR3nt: TGCAGCGCCGGGACAGGGGGCTGGAACACTGAAGCTTTCTTT
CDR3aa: CSAGTGGWNTEAFF

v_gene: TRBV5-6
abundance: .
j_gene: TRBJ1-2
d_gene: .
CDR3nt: TGTGCCAGCAGCTTGGGGCAGGGTATCTATGGCTACACCTTC
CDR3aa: CASSLGQGIYGYTF

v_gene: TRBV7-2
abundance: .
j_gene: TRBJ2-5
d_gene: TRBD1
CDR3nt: TGTGCCAGCAGCTTGGACAGGACGGGAGAGACCCAGTACTTC
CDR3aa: CASSLDRTGETQYF

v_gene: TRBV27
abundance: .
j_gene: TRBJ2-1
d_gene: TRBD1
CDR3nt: TGTGCCACTACGAAACAGGGGGCCCACAATGAGCAGTTCTTC
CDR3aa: CATTKQGAHNEQFF

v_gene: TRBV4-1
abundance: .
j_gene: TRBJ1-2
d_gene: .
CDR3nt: TGCGCCAGCAGCCCCCAACAGGGACGCCCACCGAGCGGCTACACCTTC
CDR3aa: CASSPQQGRPPSGYTF

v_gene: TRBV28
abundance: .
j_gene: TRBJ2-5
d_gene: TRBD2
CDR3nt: TGTGCCAGCAGTTCCCGACTAGCGGGATCGCTTGAGACCCAGTACTTC
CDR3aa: CASSSRLAGSLETQYF

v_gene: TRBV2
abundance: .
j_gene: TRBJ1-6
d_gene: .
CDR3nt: TGTGCCAGCGGGGAAACCCCCTATAATTCACCCCTCCACTTT
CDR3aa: CASGETPYNSPLHF

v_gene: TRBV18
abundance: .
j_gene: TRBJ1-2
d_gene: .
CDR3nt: TGTGCCAGCTCACCCCCTCCGTACGGGGGTAGGGACTATGGCTACACCTTC
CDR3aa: CASSPPPYGGRDYGYTF

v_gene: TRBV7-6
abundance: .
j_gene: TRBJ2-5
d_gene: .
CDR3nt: TGTGCCAGCAGCCCAGACAGGTGGCAAGAGACCCAGTACTTC
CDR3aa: CASSPDRWQETQYF

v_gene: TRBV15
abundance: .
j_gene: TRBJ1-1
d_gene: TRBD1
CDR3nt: TGTGCCACCAGCAGAAGAGACAGGGTGAAGCCGAACACTGAAGCTTTCTTT
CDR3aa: CATSRRDRVKPNTEAFF

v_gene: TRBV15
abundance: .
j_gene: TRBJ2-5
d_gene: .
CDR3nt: TGTGCCACCAGCAGAGCTTTACCGGCACAGTACTTC
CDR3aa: CATSRALPAQYF

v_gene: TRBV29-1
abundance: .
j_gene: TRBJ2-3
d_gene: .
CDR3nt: TGCAGCGGAGAAGGCCCCGGTGAGCCAGATACGCAGTATTTT
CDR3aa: CSGEGPGEPDTQYF